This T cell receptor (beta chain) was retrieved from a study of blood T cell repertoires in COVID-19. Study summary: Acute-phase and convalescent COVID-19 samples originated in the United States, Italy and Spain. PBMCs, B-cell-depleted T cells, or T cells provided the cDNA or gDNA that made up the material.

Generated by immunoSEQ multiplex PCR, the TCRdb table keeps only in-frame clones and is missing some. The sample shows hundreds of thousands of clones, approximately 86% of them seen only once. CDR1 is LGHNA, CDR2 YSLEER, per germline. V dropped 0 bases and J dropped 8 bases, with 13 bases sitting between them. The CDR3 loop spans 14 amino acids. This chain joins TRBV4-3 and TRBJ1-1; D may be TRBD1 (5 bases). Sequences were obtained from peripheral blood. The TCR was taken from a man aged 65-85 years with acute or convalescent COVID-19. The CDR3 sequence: CASSQDLTGPEAFF. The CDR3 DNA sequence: TGCGCCAGCAGCCAAGATCTCACAGGTCCCGAAGCTTTCTTT.